The entry below describes one T cell receptor beta chain. The antigen is not known. This specimen belongs to a study of cytomegalovirus exposure and HLA in healthy donors. Study-level points and caveats: Clusters of TCRs from the first cohort tended to co-occur in the 95 to 150 validation repertoires (as a later analysis found). Investigators reported over 150 TCR beta chains as tied to cytomegalovirus.

This table comes from immunoSEQ multiplex PCR, and its TCRdb copy is limited to in-frame clones, with some not included. The sample has some 54,000 clones; approximately 92% are singletons. Germline assignment: CDR1 MGHDK and CDR2 SYGVNS. V lost 4 bases to trimming and J lost 4 bases; unmatched junction nucleotides: 4. The CDR3 runs to 14 residues. The sample comprised PBMCs. The V call is TRBV25-1, the J call TRBJ2-7; 10 bases are a match to TRBD1. The receptor was derived from a man aged 18 to 35 in good health and CMV-seronegative. The CDR3 reads CASSAGTGAYEQYF. The DNA for the CDR3 is TGTGCCAGCAGTGCAGGGACAGGGGCATACGAGCAGTACTTC.